The 6 T cell receptor beta chains reported below all come from one sample, sequenced in a study of OX40 agonist ivuxolimab in advanced cancers. Sequencing was performed with immunoSEQ multiplex PCR; in TCRdb, only in-frame clones are kept and a portion is missing. The table lists roughly 50,000 clones, 87% of them singletons, with 10% in the top ten. The sequencing used CD4+ or CD8+ T cells sorted from blood, collected in a trial of the OX40 agonist ivuxolimab. The receptors shown here come from an adult with an advanced solid tumor such as melanoma, head and neck, liver or kidney cancer.

This chain links TRBV25-1 with TRBJ2-5; perhaps TRBD2 as D (6 bases). Trimming cost V 6 bases and J 4 bases, with 18 bases left between them. Germline CDR1 and CDR2: MGHDK and SYGVNS. The CDR3 extends over 15 amino acids. The CDR3 spells CASRITGGSGETQYF. CDR3 bases: TGTGCCAGCAGGATAACTGGGGGGTCTGGAGAGACCCAGTACTTC.

The chain links TRBV6-5 to TRBJ2-7; tentative D call: TRBD2 (5 bases). CDR1 and CDR2 (germline): MNHEY, SVGAGI. The CDR3 is made up of 14 amino acids. The V end lost 7 bases, the J end lost 0 bases, and 13 bases lay between the germline ends. The CDR3 DNA sequence: TGTGCCAGCATTAGTTCGGGGAGCTCCTACGAGCAGTACTTC. Translated, it gives CASISSGSSYEQYF.

The chain employs TRBV4-2 and TRBJ1-1, with TRBD1 as a possible D gene (5 bases). Germline-derived CDR1 and CDR2 are LGHNA and YNFKEQ. This CDR3 region has 15 residues. Trimming removed 1 base at V and 3 bases at J, with 12 bases between. CDR3 nucleotide sequence: TGTGCCAGCAGCCAAGTTGTAGGGGAGGACACTGAAGCTTTCTTT. This sequence encodes CASSQVVGEDTEAFF.

This clone was observed a single time. The chain carries TRBV27 and TRBJ2-1; 7 nucleotides match TRBD2. The CDR3 has 17 residues. With V trimmed by 1 base and J by 0 bases, 6 bases remained unmatched. The germline CDR1 and CDR2 sequences are MNHEY and SMNVEV (reference sequence). DNA for the CDR3: TGTGCCAGCAGTTTATTTACGTCTAGCGGCTCCTACAATGAGCAGTTCTTC. It encodes CASSLFTSSGSYNEQFF.

This chain joins TRBV19 and TRBJ1-5; no clear D. Trimming stripped 5 bases from V and 2 bases from J, with 16 bases between. The CDR3 is made up of 16 amino acids. Germline V gene sequence: CDR1 LNHDA, CDR2 SQIVND (reference sequence). CDR3 loop: CASSFDRDSGNQPQHF. The CDR3 DNA reads TGTGCCAGTAGTTTTGATCGGGATTCGGGCAATCAGCCCCAGCATTTT.

The genes are TRBV2 and TRBJ1-2; weak D call: TRBD1 (6 bases). This CDR3 has 13 amino acids. Germline V CDR1 and CDR2: SNHLY, FYNNEI. V shed 7 bases and J shed 6 bases, with 15 bases lying between them. CDR3 sequence (DNA): TGTGCCAGCAACCCAAGGGGGGTCCATGGCTACACCTTC. Residues: CASNPRGVHGYTF.